A selection of T cell receptor beta chains follows, all from one sample in a study of T-cell memory formation after mild COVID-19. TCRdb processed the 5' RACE reads anew with MiXCR; each CDR3 protein has one entry. Of around 370,000 distinct CDR3 sequences in the sample, roughly 21% were seen once. The sample comprised PBMCs or a T cell subset sorted from them (not recorded which). The receptors derive from an adult woman who had mild COVID-19 (a few samples of this study predate the infection). Cell type and time point are not known. The CDR3 runs from the conserved cysteine through the conserved F or W. D genes are given only for firm matches. Clone size is shown for a subset of rows, as once, few, many or a class of expanded clone.

>TRBJ2-3|TRBD2|TRBV27|.
TGTGCCAGCAGTGTACTAACTAGCGGGAGCACAGATACGCAGTATTTT
CASSVLTSGSTDTQYF
>TRBJ1-6|.|TRBV7-9|.
TGTGCCAGCAGCTTAGGACAACCCAATTCACCCCTCCACTTT
CASSLGQPNSPLHF
>TRBJ1-5|.|TRBV6-2/TRBV6-3|few
TGTGCCAGCAGTCACAGGGTAATAAGTCGTGGGAATCAGCCCCAGCATTTT
CASSHRVISRGNQPQHF
>TRBJ2-6|.|TRBV7-8|few
TGTGCCAGCAGCTTACAGGGGATTCCATCTGGGGCCAACGTCCTGACTTTC
CASSLQGIPSGANVLTF
>TRBJ1-5|TRBD1|TRBV5-1|.
TGCGCCAGCAGCTTTGAGGGGGCGGCCAATCAGCCCCAGCATTTT
CASSFEGAANQPQHF
>TRBJ1-2|.|TRBV11-2|few
TGTGCCAGCAGCTTACTCACAACAGTTAACTATGGCTACACCTTC
CASSLLTTVNYGYTF
>TRBJ2-5|TRBD1|TRBV4-1|.
TGCGCCAGCAGCCAAGTCCTAACAGGGGGTGAGACCCAGTACTTC
CASSQVLTGGETQYF
>TRBJ2-7|TRBD2|TRBV12-3/TRBV12-4|many
TGTGCCAGCAGTCCCCGGACTAGCGGGAGTTTCAAGCAGTACTTC
CASSPRTSGSFKQYF
>TRBJ1-1|.|TRBV12-3/TRBV12-4|few
TGTGCCAGCAGTCCACAATGGAACACTGAAGCTTTCTTT
CASSPQWNTEAFF
>TRBJ2-2|TRBD1|TRBV24-1|.
TGTGCCACCAGTGATCCACAGGGGATGGCCGGGGAGCTGTTTTTT
CATSDPQGMAGELFF
>TRBJ2-1|TRBD1|TRBV25-1|.
TGTGCCAGCAGTGACCCGGGACAGTCCGTAGGAAATGAGCAGTTCTTC
CASSDPGQSVGNEQFF